The 3 T cell receptor beta chains below come from one sample, sequenced in a study of T cells in Graves' hyperthyroidism and ophthalmopathy. The investigators amplified TCR beta CDR3 regions from RNA transcripts. TCR CDR3 underwent first-round RT-PCR with the HTBI primer set. TCRdb re-called the multiplex PCR reads with MiXCR, one entry per CDR3 protein. The data show fewer than 500,000 distinct CDR3 sequences, with roughly 14% seen just once and roughly a fifth held by the top ten. The sequenced material came from blood. These TCRs come from a woman in her thirties with Graves' ophthalmopathy.

This clonotype was recorded a few times. A much larger clone lies a single base off, so this may be a read error. The rearrangement links TRBV10-3 to TRBJ1-5; D uncertain. Trimming removed 2 bases from V and 1 base from J, with 15 bases in between. CDR3 length: 17 amino acids. Germline CDR1 and CDR2: ENHRY and SYGVKD. The CDR3, as DNA: TGTGCCATCAGTGAGCGTCCTGGGGTGTCCAGCAATCAGCCCCAGCATTTT. The encoded protein is CAISERPGVSSNQPQHF.

Ten or more counts support this clonotype. The chain employs TRBV20-1 and TRBJ1-6, with D maybe TRBD1 (5 bases). Trimming stripped 0 bases from V and 7 bases from J, with 22 bases between. Germline CDR1 is DFQATT and CDR2 is SNEGSKA (reference sequence). The CDR3 extends over 18 amino acids. CDR3 bases: TGCAGTGCTAGAGATCGGGGGACCGAGGTTTTAAGAAATTCACCCCTCCACTTT. This translates into CSARDRGTEVLRNSPLHF.

This clonotype was recorded at least ten times. The J gene is TRBJ2-1, the V gene TRBV7-6; TRBD2 matches 12 bases. V was clipped by 5 bases and J by 1 base; unmatched bases: 6. Germline V CDR1 and CDR2: SGHVS, FNYEAQ. This CDR3 comprises 17 residues. The CDR3 reads CASSITSGGRSYNEQFF. As DNA, the CDR3 is TGTGCCAGCAGCATTACTAGCGGGGGGCGTTCCTACAATGAGCAGTTCTTC.